What follows describes a single T cell receptor beta chain. No antigen is known for it. No clone much larger than this one lies a single base away; base qualities are absent. Samples from volunteer blood donors who had recovered from COVID-19 were contributed by a second Seattle source. The collaborating institutions used their own protocols to collect whole blood in K2EDTA tubes. For TCRbeta analysis, collaborator samples were shipped as frozen whole blood, as isolated PBMCs, or as DNA extracted from either sample type. These data belong to a study of blood T cell repertoires in COVID-19 (dated by TCRdb to the early 2020s). General notes on the study: The collaborator samples originated in the United States, Italy and Spain and spanned the acute and convalescent phases of COVID-19. Where available, HLA class I and class II types were obtained from metadata supplied by the sample provider rather than from assay-based typing. Samples were obtained from the ongoing ImmuneRACE study (first 160 participants) and from 1,000 to 1,500 subjects provided by 6 global collaborators. The repertoires were released in a freely available public database intended as a resource for research on the immune response to SARS-CoV-2. Deeply sampled blood TCRbeta repertoires from subjects exposed to, actively infected with, or recovered from COVID-19 were included in the dataset. The sample metadata nearly always contained a de-identified subject ID, COVID-19 status, age in years and sex. The material from the prospective study consisted of cDNA or gDNA derived from T cells, B-cell-depleted T cells, or PBMCs. Overall results and qualifications from the work: The amount of clinical and demographic metadata varied by source and participant and was provided uncurated.

TCRbeta CDR3 regions were amplified from genomic DNA by means of the immunoSEQ Assay, a bias-controlled multiplex PCR. The paper's processing steps were these. The number of nucleated cells in each sample was estimated from the amplification of reference gene primers within the assay. Sequence reads were collapsed and filtered to measure the absolute abundance of every unique TCRbeta CDR3 rearrangement. Productive Simpson clonality was computed per sample as the square root of Simpson's diversity index over productive rearrangements. Here the immuneACCESS table is served through TCRdb, limited to in-frame sequences with V and J called. Missing clones are a known gap in these copies; in checked studies unresolved V genes cover under half, and the rest lacks a known reason. V, J and clone size reflect that table, while D and trimming were determined from the DNA. For this sample there are roughly 250,000 clones; around nine tenths appear just once. Jointly, the top ten make up around 9.5% of the sample.

V and J are trimmed by 1 base and 6 bases, and the gene matches miss 2 bases of the junction. The CDR3 sequence holds 13 residues, the cysteine and phenylalanine included. The sequence is cut down to CDR3 DNA, 39 bases in frame from base 1. The CDR1 and CDR2 encoded by the germline V gene are SGHTA and FQGNSA. The source material was peripheral blood. The rearranged chain carries TRBV7-2 and TRBJ2-7, with 8 central nucleotides matching TRBD2. The receptor comes from a man aged 35 to 55 who had recovered from COVID-19. The CDR3 protein is CASSLGRGVEQYF. The nucleotide sequence is given as TGTGCCAGCAGCTTAGGGCGGGGGGTCGAGCAGTACTTC.